A selection of T cell receptor beta chains follows, all from one sample in a study of technical replicates of blood from a few donors. Sequenced by immunoSEQ multiplex PCR; TCRdb stores in-frame clones only, minus some. The sample lists some 93,000 clones; roughly 96% were seen once. Sequencing used T cells isolated from PBMCs. These receptors were collected from a human donor in good health. The CDR3 runs from the conserved cysteine through the conserved F or W. A D gene is named only where the DNA matches it firmly. Size tells how often a clone was seen (once, few, many) or the class of an expanded clone, and some rows leave it out.

d_gene: .; abundance: .; j_gene: TRBJ2-1; v_gene: TRBV7-9; CDR3nt: TGTGCCAGCAGCTTAGTGGGGGGGCCGCTGCACAATGAGCAGTTCTTC; CDR3aa: CASSLVGGPLHNEQFF
d_gene: TRBD2; abundance: once; j_gene: TRBJ2-1; v_gene: TRBV4-2; CDR3nt: TGTGCCAGCAGCCAAGATTCTAGCGGGTATTCCTACAATGAGCAGTTCTTC; CDR3aa: CASSQDSSGYSYNEQFF
d_gene: .; abundance: .; j_gene: TRBJ2-6; v_gene: TRBV18; CDR3nt: TGTGCCAGCTCACGAAGACAAACGGGGGACTCTGGGGCCAACGTCCTGACTTTC; CDR3aa: CASSRRQTGDSGANVLTF
d_gene: .; abundance: .; j_gene: TRBJ1-1; v_gene: TRBV7-9; CDR3nt: TGTGCCAGCAGCCCTAAACAGGGCGGTAGTCCTGAAGCTTTCTTT; CDR3aa: CASSPKQGGSPEAFF
d_gene: .; abundance: .; j_gene: TRBJ2-1; v_gene: TRBV6-5; CDR3nt: TGTGCCAGCAGTTACTCGGAGGGCCCCTACAATGAGCAGTTCTTC; CDR3aa: CASSYSEGPYNEQFF
d_gene: TRBD1; abundance: .; j_gene: TRBJ1-1; v_gene: TRBV29-1; CDR3nt: TGCAGCGTTGAGGGGAAGGGGGCCTACACTGAAGCTTTCTTT; CDR3aa: CSVEGKGAYTEAFF
d_gene: .; abundance: once; j_gene: TRBJ2-2; v_gene: TRBV19; CDR3nt: TGTGCCACTTCTAGCGTTATCGAGAACACCGGGGAGCTGTTTTTT; CDR3aa: CATSSVIENTGELFF
d_gene: TRBD1; abundance: .; j_gene: TRBJ2-5; v_gene: TRBV27; CDR3nt: TGTGCCAGCAGTCCAATGCCCGGGACAGGGGGGGAGACCCAGTACTTC; CDR3aa: CASSPMPGTGGETQYF
d_gene: TRBD2; abundance: .; j_gene: TRBJ2-1; v_gene: TRBV15; CDR3nt: TGTGCCACCAGCAGAGATAGGACTAGCTCTTACAATGAGCAGTTCTTC; CDR3aa: CATSRDRTSSYNEQFF
d_gene: .; abundance: .; j_gene: TRBJ2-5; v_gene: TRBV6-5; CDR3nt: TGTGCCAGCAGTTACCGTCTTGTGGCACAAGAGACCCAGTACTTC; CDR3aa: CASSYRLVAQETQYF
d_gene: .; abundance: .; j_gene: TRBJ2-2; v_gene: TRBV27; CDR3nt: TGTGCCAGCAGTTCACACCGACGGGGCACCGGGGAGCTGTTTTTT; CDR3aa: CASSSHRRGTGELFF
d_gene: TRBD2; abundance: .; j_gene: TRBJ2-7; v_gene: TRBV4-1; CDR3nt: TGCGCCAGCAGCTCACTGACTAGCGGGAGTCTCGAGCAGTACTTC; CDR3aa: CASSSLTSGSLEQYF
d_gene: .; abundance: .; j_gene: TRBJ1-4; v_gene: TRBV19; CDR3nt: TGTGCCAGTAGTCTCTGGCCGTCGGGAGGGGAAAAACTGTTTTTT; CDR3aa: CASSLWPSGGEKLFF